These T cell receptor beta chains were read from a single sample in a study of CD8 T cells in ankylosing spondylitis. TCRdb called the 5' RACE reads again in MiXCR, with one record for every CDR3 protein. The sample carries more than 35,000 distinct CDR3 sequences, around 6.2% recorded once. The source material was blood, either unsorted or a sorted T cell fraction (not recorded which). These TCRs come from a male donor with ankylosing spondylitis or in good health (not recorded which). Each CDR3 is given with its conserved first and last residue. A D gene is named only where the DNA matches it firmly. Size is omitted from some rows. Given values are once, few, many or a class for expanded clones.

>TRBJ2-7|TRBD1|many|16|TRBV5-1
TGCGCCAGCAGCGGAGGTCCGGGACAGGGATCCTACGAGCAGTACTTC
CASSGGPGQGSYEQYF
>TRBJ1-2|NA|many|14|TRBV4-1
TGCGCCAGCAGCCCTGCCGACAGGAAGAGTGACTACACCTTC
CASSPADRKSDYTF
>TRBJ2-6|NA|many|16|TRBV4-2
TGTGCCAGCAACTCAAGGTCGGCGTCTGGGGCCAACGTCCTGACTTTC
CASNSRSASGANVLTF
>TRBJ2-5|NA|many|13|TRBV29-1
TGCAGCGTATCTCAGGGGCGCGTAGAGACCCAGTACTTC
CSVSQGRVETQYF
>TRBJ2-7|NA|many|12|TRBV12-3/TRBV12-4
TGTGCCAGCAGTTTAACGGGTGGCGAGCAGTACTTC
CASSLTGGEQYF
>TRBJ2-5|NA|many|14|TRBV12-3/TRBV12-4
TGTGCCAGCAGTTTACGTAGACGACAAGAGACCCAGTACTTC
CASSLRRRQETQYF
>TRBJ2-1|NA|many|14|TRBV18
TGTGCCAGCTCTCCCCCGTCTAATCCCAATGAGCAGTTCTTC
CASSPPSNPNEQFF
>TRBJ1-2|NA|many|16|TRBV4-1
TGCGCCAGCAGCCAACTACTTCTCGCAAGCAACTATGGCTACACCTTC
CASSQLLLASNYGYTF
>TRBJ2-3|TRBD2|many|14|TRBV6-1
TGTGCCAGCAGTCTAGCGGCTAGCACAGATACGCAGTATTTT
CASSLAASTDTQYF
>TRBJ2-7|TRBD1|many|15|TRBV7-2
TGTGCCAGCAGCTCGGGTGGGACAGTACCAGGCGAGCAGTACTTC
CASSSGGTVPGEQYF
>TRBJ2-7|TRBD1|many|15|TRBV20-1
TGCAGTGCTAGCGGGACAGGCCGTTTGGGTGGCGAGCAGTACTTC
CSASGTGRLGGEQYF
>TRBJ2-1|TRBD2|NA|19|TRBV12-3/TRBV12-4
TGTACCTTCAGTTTTCGGTTAGAGGCTAGCGGGAGTTCCTACAATGAGCAGTTCTTC
CTFSFRLEASGSSYNEQFF
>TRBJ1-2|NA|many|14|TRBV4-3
TGCGCCAGCAGCCAAGCTGGGATTGACTATGGCTACACCTTC
CASSQAGIDYGYTF
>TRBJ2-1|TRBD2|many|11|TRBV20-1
TGCAGCGTTAGCGGGAGGTCTGAGCAGTTCTTC
CSVSGRSEQFF
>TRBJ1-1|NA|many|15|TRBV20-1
TGCAGTGCTAGGTTTACGGGGGGTTCGAACACTGAAGCTTTCTTT
CSARFTGGSNTEAFF
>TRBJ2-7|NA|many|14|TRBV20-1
TGCAGTGCTACCCAGGGCCAGAGTACCTACGAGCAGTACTTC
CSATQGQSTYEQYF
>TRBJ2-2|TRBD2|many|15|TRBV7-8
TGTGCCAGCAGCTTTCGCGGGGAGGGAGCCGGGGAGCTGTTTTTT
CASSFRGEGAGELFF
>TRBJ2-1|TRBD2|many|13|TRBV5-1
TGCGCCAGCAGCATGGGACTAGCGGGTGAGCAGTTCTTC
CASSMGLAGEQFF